This T cell receptor (beta chain) emerged from a study of early T cells in non-severe SARS-CoV-2 infection. Study context: Unsorted whole blood bulk RNA was sequenced, with unpaired chains. Broader study findings: There was a bias toward anti-spike CD8 responses in VDJdb matching, which missed private and CD4 specificities.

In this sample, this clonotype turned up many times. As yet, its antigen is unknown. Tagging with unique molecular identifiers was applied to individual cDNA molecules. Via MiXCR, TCRdb re-called the 5' RACE reads, giving one row per CDR3 protein. The sample lists about 75,000 distinct CDR3 sequences; about 11% were seen once. J was trimmed by 5 bases and V by 6 bases; bases with no gene match: 11. CDR1 is MDHEN and CDR2 is SYDVKM in the germline V gene. The CDR3 has 15 amino acids. The chain carries TRBV28 and TRBJ2-5; TRBD1 aligns across 8 bases. The TCR originated in an adult who was a healthcare worker with PCR-confirmed SARS-CoV-2 infection or an uninfected control (not recorded which). Source: whole blood, taken at baseline. CDR3: CASRVPGQGGETQYF. In nucleotides, the CDR3 is TGTGCCAGCAGGGTCCCCGGACAGGGCGGGGAGACCCAGTACTTC.